This section outlines one T cell receptor beta chain sequence together with its context. Antigen: not known. TCRdb keeps only in-frame clones here, not all; method: immunoSEQ multiplex PCR. The profile shows over 95,000 clones, 80% to 95% of them singletons. This sample was taken from a study of siplizumab effects on memory and regulatory T cells. Study conclusions and caveats: Suppression by proliferating Tregs derived from siplizumab cultures was not verified.

Per germline, CDR1 MDHEN and CDR2 SYDVKM. The CDR3 is made up of 14 amino acids. V was pared by 7 bases and J by 1 base, with 13 bases between. Sequenced sample: non-Treg CD4+ T cells sorted from blood. The chain has TRBV28 and TRBJ2-5; TRBD2 is a possible D gene (6 bases). This TCR was recovered from a human donor in good health. The CDR3 DNA reads as TGTGCCAGCAAGGGTAGCGGATTCCAAGAGACCCAGTACTTC. This codes for CASKGSGFQETQYF.